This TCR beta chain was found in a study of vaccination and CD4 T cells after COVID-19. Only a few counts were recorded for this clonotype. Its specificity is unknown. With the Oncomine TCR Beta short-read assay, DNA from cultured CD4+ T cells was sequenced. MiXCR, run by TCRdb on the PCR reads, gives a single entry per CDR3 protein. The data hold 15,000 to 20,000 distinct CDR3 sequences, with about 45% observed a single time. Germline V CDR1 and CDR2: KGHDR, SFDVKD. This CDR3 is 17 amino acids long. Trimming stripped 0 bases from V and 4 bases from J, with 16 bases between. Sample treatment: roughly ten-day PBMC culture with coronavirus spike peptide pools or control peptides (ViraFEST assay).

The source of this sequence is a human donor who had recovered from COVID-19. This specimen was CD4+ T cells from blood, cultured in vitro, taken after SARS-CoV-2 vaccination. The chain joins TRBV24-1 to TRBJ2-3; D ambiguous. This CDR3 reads CATSDLPGRARADTQYF. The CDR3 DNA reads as TGTGCCACCAGTGATTTGCCGGGCCGCGCACGAGCAGATACGCAGTATTTT.